Presented here are 23 T cell receptor beta chains from one specimen sequenced in a study of CD8 T cells in ankylosing spondylitis. From the 5' RACE reads, TCRdb called clonotypes with MiXCR, one entry per CDR3 protein. The data show 35,000 to 50,000 distinct CDR3 sequences, with roughly 3.1% seen just once and approximately 2.9% held by the top ten. Sample: blood, either unsorted or a sorted T cell fraction (not recorded which). The receptors stem from a male donor with ankylosing spondylitis or in good health (not recorded which).

This clonotype appeared many times. The chain has TRBV9 and TRBJ2-2; D is undetermined. Germline V CDR1 and CDR2: SGDLS, YYNGEE. The V gene lost 1 base and the J gene lost 0 bases, with 4 bases spanning the gap. The length of the CDR3 is 14 residues. The CDR3 DNA reads as TGTGCCAGCAGCGTATTTACGAACACCGGGGAGCTGTTTTTT. It translates to CASSVFTNTGELFF.

This clonotype occurred many times. The chain uses TRBV21-1 and TRBJ2-5; the table's D call TRBD1 went unverified against the DNA. TRBV21-1 is a pseudogene segment. There are 15 residues in the CDR3. In DNA form, the CDR3 reads TGTGCCAGCAGCAAGCGGCCGGGGGGTAAAAGGACCCAGTACTTC. This sequence encodes CASSKRPGGKRTQYF.

This clonotype has ten or more counts. This chain connects TRBV9 to TRBJ2-5, with TRBD2 as a possible D gene (5 bases). Germline V CDR1 and CDR2: SGDLS, YYNGEE. Trimming removed 4 bases from V and 5 bases from J, with 12 bases in between. The CDR3 is made up of 13 amino acids. The CDR3 sequence is CASSSRGGETQYF. The CDR3 DNA is TGTGCCAGCAGCTCTCGGGGTGGGGAGACCCAGTACTTC.

This clonotype was counted ten times or more. This chain joins TRBV9 and TRBJ1-2; D perhaps matches TRBD1 (5 bases). Trimming took off 4 bases at V and 0 bases at J, with 13 bases between the two ends. Germline CDR1 reads SGDLS; CDR2 reads YYNGEE. There are 15 residues in the CDR3. The CDR3 protein is CASSPKDTTNYGYTF. In DNA form, the CDR3 reads TGTGCCAGCAGCCCAAAGGACACAACTAACTATGGCTACACCTTC.

There are many counts of this clonotype. V is TRBV9 and J is TRBJ1-4, with a weak D call TRBD1 (5 bases). V lost 4 bases, J lost 5 bases, and 18 bases lay in between. Germline CDR1 and CDR2: SGDLS and YYNGEE. The CDR3 runs 16 residues. CDR3 region: CASSLGDQRGNEKLFF. The DNA of the CDR3 is TGTGCCAGCAGCTTGGGGGACCAGCGGGGGAATGAAAAACTGTTTTTT.

This clonotype was observed at least ten times. V is TRBV19 and J is TRBJ2-7; D possibly matches TRBD1 or TRBD2 (6 bases each). CDR3 length equals 14 residues. V lost 3 bases and J 3 bases, leaving 12 bases between the germline ends. From germline, CDR1 is LNHDA and CDR2 SQIVND (reference sequence). The CDR3 bases are TGTGCCAGTAGTATTTGGGGGGCGAGCTACGAGCAGTACGTC. It encodes CASSIWGASYEQYV.

This clonotype was seen many times. This sequence joins TRBV9 and TRBJ2-3; 11 bases fit TRBD2. V shed 0 bases and J 2 bases; nucleotides not matched to a gene: 5. Germline CDR1 is SGDLS and CDR2 is YYNGEE. This CDR3 has 17 amino acids. The CDR3 bases are TGTGCCAGCAGCGTAGGACTAGCGGGGAGAGTCACAGATACGCAGTATTTT. It is translated as CASSVGLAGRVTDTQYF.

Only a few counts were recorded for this clonotype. This sequence joins TRBV9 and TRBJ2-3, with D perhaps matching TRBD1 or TRBD2 (7 bases each). Germline CDR1 SGDLS, CDR2 YYNGEE. This CDR3 has 16 residues. The ends were cut back, 6 bases at V and 1 base at J, with 18 bases in the middle. The CDR3 protein is CASNPIGGTGTDTQYF. The CDR3 bases are TGTGCCAGCAACCCTATCGGGGGGACAGGCACAGATACGCAGTATTTT.

This clonotype was counted at least ten times. V is TRBV9 and J is TRBJ2-6; D unresolved. V gave up 2 bases and J gave up 0 bases, with 9 bases separating them. CDR3 length: 16 amino acids. Germline CDR1 SGDLS, CDR2 YYNGEE. CDR3 DNA sequence: TGTGCCAGCAGCGTGGCGACGGCCTCTGGGGCCAACGTCCTGACTTTC. It specifies CASSVATASGANVLTF.

This clonotype was seen at least ten times. The chain joins TRBV9 to TRBJ1-3; D is perhaps TRBD1 (5 bases). CDR3 length: 15 amino acids. CDR1 is SGDLS and CDR2 is YYNGEE in the germline V gene. The V end was cut by 6 bases, the J end by 6 bases, with 19 bases between. The CDR3 DNA follows: TGTGCCAGCACCCCCCGGGACGGAATATTAAACACCATATATTTT. This gives the protein CASTPRDGILNTIYF.

This clonotype counts as medium-sized. The chain couples TRBV28 to TRBJ2-2; D perhaps matches TRBD1 (5 bases). The V and J ends lost 8 bases and 0 bases respectively, with 13 bases between them. The CDR3 loop spans 15 amino acids. Germline values: CDR1 MDHEN, CDR2 SYDVKM. The CDR3 loop is CASPPGQPNTGELFF. CDR3 sequence (DNA): TGTGCCAGCCCCCCCGGACAACCGAACACCGGGGAGCTGTTTTTT.

This clonotype came up many times. The CDR3 sequence: CASSERTGKEVPYEQYV. For the CDR3, the DNA is TGTGCCAGCAGCGAGCGGACAGGGAAGGAGGTTCCCTACGAGCAGTACGTC. The chain recombines TRBV21-1 with TRBJ2-7; the DNA was not used to check the table's D call, TRBD1. TRBV21-1 is a pseudogene. The CDR3 totals 17 residues.

This clonotype showed up many times. The V call is TRBV9, the J call TRBJ1-3; no firm D call. Germline CDR1 SGDLS, CDR2 YYNGEE. The CDR3 is 14 amino acids. V lost 4 bases to trimming and J lost 1 base, with 9 bases between them. CDR3 in amino acids: CASSLGTSGNTIYF. In DNA, the CDR3 is TGTGCCAGCAGCCTCGGTACTTCTGGAAACACCATATATTTT.

In this sample, this clonotype turned up many times. The chain carries TRBV9 and TRBJ2-5; D is ambiguous. Trimming cost V 0 bases and J 3 bases, with 6 bases left between them. Germline loops: CDR1 SGDLS, CDR2 YYNGEE. This CDR3 region has 13 residues. DNA of the CDR3: TGTGCCAGCAGCGTAGCTACAAAAGAGACCCAGTACTTC. Its translation is CASSVATKETQYF.

This clonotype was picked up many times. The chain recombines TRBV9 with TRBJ2-2; no firm D call. V lost 0 bases and J 6 bases, leaving 9 bases between the germline ends. Germline values: CDR1 SGDLS, CDR2 YYNGEE. This CDR3 has 14 amino acids. The DNA for the CDR3 is TGTGCCAGCAGCGTAGGTGGTTGGCCCGGGGAGCTGTTTTTT. This codes for CASSVGGWPGELFF.

This clonotype is labeled as medium-sized (0.01 to 0.1%). CDR3 region: CASSQSSTGGYNEQFF. CDR3 DNA sequence: TGCGCCAGCAGTCAATCGAGTACAGGGGGATACAATGAGCAGTTCTTC. The V call is TRBV23-1, the J call TRBJ2-1, with 8 positions matching TRBD1. TRBV23-1 is annotated as an ORF whose role is uncertain. The ends lost 0 bases at V and 4 bases at J; junction bases unmatched: 5. The CDR3 covers 16 residues.

This clonotype was observed a few times. The gene calls are TRBV9 and TRBJ1-1, with a possible D match to TRBD1 (6 bases). Per the germline V gene, CDR1 is SGDLS and CDR2 is YYNGEE. This CDR3 is built from 15 residues. V gave up 0 bases and J gave up 1 base, with 10 bases separating them. The CDR3: CASSVAVRGNTEAFF. CDR3 nucleotide sequence: TGTGCCAGCAGCGTAGCTGTCAGGGGGAACACTGAAGCTTTCTTT.

The chain employs TRBV9 and TRBJ2-1; 8 bases are a match to TRBD2. Germline assignment: CDR1 SGDLS and CDR2 YYNGEE. J was trimmed by 6 bases and V by 0 bases; bases with no gene match: 5. The CDR3 length is 15 residues. CDR3 DNA: TGTGCCAGCAGCGTAGACGGGAGGGCCCTCAATGAGCAGTTCTTC. Translation gives CASSVDGRALNEQFF.

At least ten counts were recorded for this clonotype. The chain combines TRBV9 with TRBJ1-2, with D perhaps TRBD1 (5 bases). Trimming left V 0 bases short and J 5 bases short, with 20 bases between. In germline, CDR1 is SGDLS, CDR2 YYNGEE. The CDR3 has 17 residues. In DNA form, the CDR3 reads TGTGCCAGCAGCGTAGAAGCCGGAGGCACAGGCATGTATGGCTACACCTTC. Translation: CASSVEAGGTGMYGYTF.

The sample holds many counts of this clonotype. V and J are TRBV9 and TRBJ2-2, with 10 bases lining up with TRBD2. Trimming removed 4 bases from V and 5 bases from J; junction bases left unmatched: 8. Per germline, CDR1 SGDLS and CDR2 YYNGEE. The CDR3 has 16 amino acids. The CDR3 DNA reads as TGTGCCAGCAGCACAAGAGCGGGGGGGTTGACCGGGGAGCTGTTTTTT. Encoded protein: CASSTRAGGLTGELFF.

This clonotype was observed at least ten times. The V gene is TRBV9, the J gene TRBJ2-1; TRBD1 or TRBD2 may be the D gene (6 bases each). Germline V gene lookup returns CDR1 SGDLS and CDR2 YYNGEE. The CDR3 loop spans 16 amino acids. With 4 bases removed from V and 4 bases from J, the gap between germline ends came to 18 bases. The CDR3 loop reads CASSPGGGYSYNEQFF. The CDR3 region has the DNA TGTGCCAGCAGCCCCGGAGGGGGTTACTCTTACAATGAGCAGTTCTTC.

This clonotype has ten or more counts. Here the CDR3 reads CASSGIGSDTQYF. CDR3 DNA: TGTGCCAGCAGCGGAATTGGCTCAGATACGCAGTATTTT. The chain couples TRBV9 to TRBJ2-3; no clear D gene. Deletions cut 3 bases from V and 4 bases from J, with 9 bases between. The CDR3 runs 13 residues. Germline CDR1 and CDR2: SGDLS and YYNGEE.

This clonotype appeared many times. The chain employs TRBV9 and TRBJ1-3; D not certain. V was trimmed by 1 base and J by 3 bases, leaving 14 bases between them. The CDR3 sequence is 16 residues long. Per the germline V gene, CDR1 is SGDLS and CDR2 is YYNGEE. CDR3 amino acids: CASSVRPTSNGNTIYF. The CDR3 DNA sequence: TGTGCCAGCAGCGTAAGACCTACCTCGAATGGAAACACCATATATTTT.